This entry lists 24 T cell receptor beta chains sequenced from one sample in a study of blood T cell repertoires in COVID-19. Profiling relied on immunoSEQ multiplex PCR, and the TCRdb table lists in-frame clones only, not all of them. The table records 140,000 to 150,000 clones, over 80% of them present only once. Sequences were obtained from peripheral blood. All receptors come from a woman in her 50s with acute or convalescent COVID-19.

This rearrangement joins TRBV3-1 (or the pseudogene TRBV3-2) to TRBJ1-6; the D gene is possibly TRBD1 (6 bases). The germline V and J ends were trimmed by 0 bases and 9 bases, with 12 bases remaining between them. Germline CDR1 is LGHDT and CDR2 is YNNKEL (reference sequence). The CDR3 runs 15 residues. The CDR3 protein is CASSQEWGRVSPLHF. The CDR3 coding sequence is TGTGCCAGCAGCCAAGAATGGGGGCGCGTTTCACCCCTCCACTTT.

This CDR3 is CASSQAPTGEYEQYF. The CDR3 coding sequence is TGCGCCAGCAGCCAAGCCCCGACAGGGGAATACGAGCAGTACTTC. V gene TRBV4-1 combines with J gene TRBJ2-7, with 8 bases matching TRBD1. Germline V CDR1 and CDR2: MGHRA, YSYEKL. Unmatched junction bases numbered 6, after V lost 1 base and J lost 4 bases. The CDR3 loop spans 15 amino acids.

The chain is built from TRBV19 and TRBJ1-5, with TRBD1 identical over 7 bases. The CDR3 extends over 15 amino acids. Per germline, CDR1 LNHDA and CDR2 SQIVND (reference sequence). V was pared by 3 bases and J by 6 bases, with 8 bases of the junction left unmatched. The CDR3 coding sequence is TGTGCCAGTAGTATGGGTCAGGGGGGCCGTCAGCCCCAGCATTTT. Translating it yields CASSMGQGGRQPQHF.

In DNA, the CDR3 is TGCGCCAGCAGCCAAGATCGGTACGCGGCGTTGGGGGCAGAAAATTCACCCCTCCACTTT. As protein: CASSQDRYAALGAENSPLHF. J is TRBJ1-6 and V is TRBV4-1, with a weak D call TRBD1 (6 bases). Germline CDR1 reads MGHRA; CDR2 reads YSYEKL. V was pared by 0 bases and J by 7 bases, with 25 bases between. The CDR3 runs 20 residues.

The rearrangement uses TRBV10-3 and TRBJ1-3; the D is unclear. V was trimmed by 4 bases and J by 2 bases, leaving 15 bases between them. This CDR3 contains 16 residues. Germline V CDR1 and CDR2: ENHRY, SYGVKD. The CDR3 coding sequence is TGTGCCATCAGTGGAATTGAGGATGTGGCTGGAAACACCATATATTTT. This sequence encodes CAISGIEDVAGNTIYF.

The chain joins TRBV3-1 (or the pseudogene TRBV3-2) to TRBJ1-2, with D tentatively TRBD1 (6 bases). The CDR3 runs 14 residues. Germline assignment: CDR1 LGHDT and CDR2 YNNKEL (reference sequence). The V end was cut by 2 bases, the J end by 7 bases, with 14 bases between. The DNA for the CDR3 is TGTGCCAGCAGCCAATCTTTACAGGGCAGTGGCTACACCTTC. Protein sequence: CASSQSLQGSGYTF.

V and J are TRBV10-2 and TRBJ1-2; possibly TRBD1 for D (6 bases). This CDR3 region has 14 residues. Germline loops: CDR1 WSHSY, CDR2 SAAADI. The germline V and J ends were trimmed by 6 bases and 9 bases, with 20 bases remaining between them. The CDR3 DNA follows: TGCGCCAGCAGAGATACAGGGCAGGCTGACCGCTACACCTTC. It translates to CASRDTGQADRYTF.

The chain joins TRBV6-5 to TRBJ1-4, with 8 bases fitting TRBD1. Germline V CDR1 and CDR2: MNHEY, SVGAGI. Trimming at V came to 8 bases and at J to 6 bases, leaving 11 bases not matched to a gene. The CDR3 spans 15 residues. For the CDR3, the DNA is TGTGCCAGCCGAACCGGACAGGGCTCGGATGAAAAACTGTTTTTT. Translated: CASRTGQGSDEKLFF.

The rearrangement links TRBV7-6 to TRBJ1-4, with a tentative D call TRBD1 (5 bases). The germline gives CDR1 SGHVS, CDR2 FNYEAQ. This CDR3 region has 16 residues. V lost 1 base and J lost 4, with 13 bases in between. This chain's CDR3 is CASSLGGRQGNEKLFF. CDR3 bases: TGTGCCAGCAGCTTAGGTGGTCGGCAGGGTAATGAAAAACTGTTTTTT.

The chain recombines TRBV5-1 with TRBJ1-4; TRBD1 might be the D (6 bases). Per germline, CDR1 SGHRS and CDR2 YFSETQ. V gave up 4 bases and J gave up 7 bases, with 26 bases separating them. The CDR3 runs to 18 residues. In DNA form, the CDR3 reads TGCGCCAGCAGCGCCCCCCCGGGACAAGGAAGCCTTAGTGAAAAACTGTTTTTT. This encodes CASSAPPGQGSLSEKLFF.

This chain's CDR3 is CASSEAGGLTEAFF. In nucleotides, the CDR3 is TGCGCCAGCAGTGAGGCAGGGGGCTTGACTGAAGCTTTCTTT. The genes are TRBV10-1 and TRBJ1-1, with TRBD1 identical over 8 bases. Losses at the gene ends were 2 bases for V and 5 bases for J; bases not matched to a gene: 4. Germline CDR1 WNHNN, CDR2 SYGVQD (reference sequence). The CDR3 spans 14 residues.

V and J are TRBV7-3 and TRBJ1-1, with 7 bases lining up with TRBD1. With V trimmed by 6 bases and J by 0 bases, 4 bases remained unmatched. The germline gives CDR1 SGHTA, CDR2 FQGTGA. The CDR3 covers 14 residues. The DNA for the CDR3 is TGTGCCAGCAGTATAGGGGGCGTGAACACTGAAGCTTTCTTT. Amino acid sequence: CASSIGGVNTEAFF.

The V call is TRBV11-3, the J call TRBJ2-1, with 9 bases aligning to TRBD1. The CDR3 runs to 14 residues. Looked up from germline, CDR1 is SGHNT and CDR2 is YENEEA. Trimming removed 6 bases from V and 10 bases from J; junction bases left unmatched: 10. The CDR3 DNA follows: TGTGCCAGCAGGCCGGGACAGGGTTTTTGGGAGCAGTTCTTC. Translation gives CASRPGQGFWEQFF.

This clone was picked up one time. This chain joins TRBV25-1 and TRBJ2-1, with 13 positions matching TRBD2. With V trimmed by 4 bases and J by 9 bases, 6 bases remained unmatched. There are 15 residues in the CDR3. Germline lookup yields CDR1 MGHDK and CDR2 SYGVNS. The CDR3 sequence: CASSGGTSGITEQFF. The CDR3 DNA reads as TGTGCCAGCAGTGGGGGGACTAGCGGGATCACTGAGCAGTTCTTC. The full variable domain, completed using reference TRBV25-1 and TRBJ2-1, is EADIYQTPRYLVIGTGKKITLECSQTMGHDKMYWYQQDPGMELHLIHYSYGVNSTEKGDLSSESTVSRIRTEHFPLTLESARPSHTSQYLCASSGGTSGITEQFFGPGTRLTVL.

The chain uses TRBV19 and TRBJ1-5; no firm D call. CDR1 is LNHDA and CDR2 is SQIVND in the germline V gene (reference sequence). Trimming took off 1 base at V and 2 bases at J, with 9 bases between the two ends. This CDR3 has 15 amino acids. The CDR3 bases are TGTGCCAGTAGTATAGGAGGGAGAGGCAATCAGCCCCAGCATTTT. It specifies CASSIGGRGNQPQHF. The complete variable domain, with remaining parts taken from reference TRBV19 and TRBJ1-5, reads DGGITQSPKYLFRKEGQNVTLSCEQNLNHDAMYWYRQDPGQGLRLIYYSQIVNDFQKGDIAEGYSVSREKKESFPLTVTSAQKNPTAFYLCASSIGGRGNQPQHFGDGTRLSIL.

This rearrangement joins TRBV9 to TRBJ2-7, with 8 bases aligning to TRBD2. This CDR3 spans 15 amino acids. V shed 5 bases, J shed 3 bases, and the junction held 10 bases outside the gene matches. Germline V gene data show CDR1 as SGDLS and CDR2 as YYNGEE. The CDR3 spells CASSESGSLYYEQYF. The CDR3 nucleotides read TGTGCCAGCAGTGAAAGCGGGAGTCTCTACTACGAGCAGTACTTC.

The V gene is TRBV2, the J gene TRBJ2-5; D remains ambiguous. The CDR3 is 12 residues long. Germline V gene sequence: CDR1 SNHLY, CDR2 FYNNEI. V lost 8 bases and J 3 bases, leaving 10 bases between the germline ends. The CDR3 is CASHYAKETQYF. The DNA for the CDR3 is TGTGCCAGCCACTACGCCAAAGAGACCCAGTACTTC.

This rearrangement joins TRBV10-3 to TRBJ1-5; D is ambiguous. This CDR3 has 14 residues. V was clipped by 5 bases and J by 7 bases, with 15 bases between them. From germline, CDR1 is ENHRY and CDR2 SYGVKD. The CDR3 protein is CAISREPEGQPQHF. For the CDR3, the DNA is TGTGCCATCAGTCGGGAACCAGAGGGACAGCCCCAGCATTTT.

The CDR3 loop reads CASSPGTGNYEQYF. The CDR3 DNA reads as TGTGCCAGCAGCCCCGGGACAGGGAACTACGAGCAGTACTTC. The V gene is TRBV2, the J gene TRBJ2-7, with TRBD1 identical over 9 bases. This CDR3 has 14 residues. After removal of 6 bases from V and 3 bases from J, the junction contained 6 bases not matched to a gene. The V gene's germline CDR1 is SNHLY and CDR2 FYNNEI.

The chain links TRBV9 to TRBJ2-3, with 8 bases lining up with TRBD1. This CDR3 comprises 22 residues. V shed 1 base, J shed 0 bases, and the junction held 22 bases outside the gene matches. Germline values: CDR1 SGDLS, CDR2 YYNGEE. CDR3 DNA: TGTGCCAGCAGCGTACGGACAGGGCATATTTTAGGAAAAAAATTTAGCACAGATACGCAGTATTTT. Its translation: CASSVRTGHILGKKFSTDTQYF.

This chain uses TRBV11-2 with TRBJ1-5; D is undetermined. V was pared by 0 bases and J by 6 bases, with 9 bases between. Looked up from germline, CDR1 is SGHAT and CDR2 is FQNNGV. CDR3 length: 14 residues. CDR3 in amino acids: CASSLEPESQPQHF. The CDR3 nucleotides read TGTGCCAGCAGCTTAGAGCCAGAATCTCAGCCCCAGCATTTT.

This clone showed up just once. The CDR3 protein is CASSPTGLAANNEQFF. CDR3 in DNA: TGTGCCAGCTCACCTACCGGACTAGCGGCTAACAATGAGCAGTTCTTC. V usage is TRBV18 and J usage is TRBJ2-1; 10 bases are a match to TRBD2. The CDR3 runs to 16 residues. V was clipped by 3 bases and J by 5 bases; unmatched bases: 7. Germline V gene data show CDR1 as KGHSH and CDR2 as LQKENI.

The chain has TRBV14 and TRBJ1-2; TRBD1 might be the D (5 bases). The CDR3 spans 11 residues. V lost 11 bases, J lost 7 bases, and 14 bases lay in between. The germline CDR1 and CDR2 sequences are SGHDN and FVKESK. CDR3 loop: CAASGVGGYTF. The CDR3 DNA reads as TGTGCCGCCTCGGGGGTTGGTGGCTACACCTTC.

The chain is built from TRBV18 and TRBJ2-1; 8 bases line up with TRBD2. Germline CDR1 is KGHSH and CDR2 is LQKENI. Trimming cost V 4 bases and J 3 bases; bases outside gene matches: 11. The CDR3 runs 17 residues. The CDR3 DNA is TGTGCCAGCTCACGAGCAGCGGGAGTAATGGGCTACAATGAGCAGTTCTTC. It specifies CASSRAAGVMGYNEQFF.